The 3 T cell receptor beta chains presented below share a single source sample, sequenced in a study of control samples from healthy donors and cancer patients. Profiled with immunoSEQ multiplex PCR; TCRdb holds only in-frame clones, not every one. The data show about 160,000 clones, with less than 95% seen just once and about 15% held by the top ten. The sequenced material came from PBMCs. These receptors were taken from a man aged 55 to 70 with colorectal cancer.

CDR3 loop: CASSGSGGIYNEQFF. Written as DNA, the CDR3 is TGTGCCAGCAGTGGAAGCGGGGGGATATACAATGAGCAGTTCTTC. The V gene is TRBV25-1, the J gene TRBJ2-1; 9 nucleotides match TRBD2. The V segment lost 4 bases and the J segment 4 bases; nucleotides outside the gene matches: 5. The germline CDR1 and CDR2 sequences are MGHDK and SYGVNS. This CDR3 region has 15 residues. Together with reference TRBV25-1 and TRBJ2-1, the CDR3 gives the full variable domain: EADIYQTPRYLVIGTGKKITLECSQTMGHDKMYWYQQDPGMELHLIHYSYGVNSTEKGDLSSESTVSRIRTEHFPLTLESARPSHTSQYLCASSGSGGIYNEQFFGPGTRLTVL.

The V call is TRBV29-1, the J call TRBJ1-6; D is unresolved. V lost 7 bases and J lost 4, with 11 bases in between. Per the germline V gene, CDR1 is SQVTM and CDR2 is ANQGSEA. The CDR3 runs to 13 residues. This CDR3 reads CSARLNYNSPLHF. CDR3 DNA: TGCAGCGCCCGACTGAATTATAATTCACCCCTCCACTTT. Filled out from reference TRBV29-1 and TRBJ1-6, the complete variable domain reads SAVISQKPSRDICQRGTSLTIQCQVDSQVTMMFWYRQQPGQSLTLIATANQGSEATYESGFVIDKFPISRPNLTFSTLTVSNMSPEDSSIYLCSARLNYNSPLHFGNGTRLTVT.

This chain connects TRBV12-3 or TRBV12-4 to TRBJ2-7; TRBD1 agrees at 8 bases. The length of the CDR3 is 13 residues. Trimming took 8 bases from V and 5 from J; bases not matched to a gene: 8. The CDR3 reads CASADRGANEQYF. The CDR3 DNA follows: TGTGCCAGCGCCGACAGGGGCGCCAACGAGCAGTACTTC.